These 31 T cell receptor beta chains share one sample of origin, sequenced in a study of OX40 agonist ivuxolimab in advanced cancers. The data were produced by immunoSEQ multiplex PCR, yet TCRdb's version contains in-frame clones alone and is incomplete. The table shows approximately 60,000 clones, with roughly 90% occurring only once. The input for sequencing was CD4+ or CD8+ T cells sorted from blood, taken in a trial of the OX40 agonist ivuxolimab. The receptor set was obtained from an adult with an advanced solid tumor such as melanoma, head and neck, liver or kidney cancer.

This clone was picked up one time. The chain links TRBV19 to TRBJ2-7; the D call may be TRBD1 or TRBD2 (5 bases each). This CDR3 comprises 17 residues. Germline CDR1 and CDR2: LNHDA and SQIVND (reference sequence). Trimming stripped 6 bases from V and 0 bases from J, with 21 bases between. The CDR3 DNA reads TGTGCCAGTAGGCCCGGACCCCGGGACCCCTTCTCCTACGAGCAGTACTTC. It yields the protein CASRPGPRDPFSYEQYF. The full variable domain, its missing parts supplied by reference TRBV19 and TRBJ2-7, is DGGITQSPKYLFRKEGQNVTLSCEQNLNHDAMYWYRQDPGQGLRLIYYSQIVNDFQKGDIAEGYSVSREKKESFPLTVTSAQKNPTAFYLCASRPGPRDPFSYEQYFGPGTRLTVT.

The chain combines TRBV7-8 with TRBJ2-1, with 7 bases that match TRBD1. With V trimmed by 5 bases and J by 8 bases, 3 bases remained unmatched. This CDR3 comprises 12 residues. CDR1 and CDR2 (germline): SGHVS, FQNEAQ. CDR3 protein: CASSEQGYEQFF. CDR3 nucleotide sequence: TGTGCCAGCAGCGAACAGGGGTATGAGCAGTTCTTC.

J is TRBJ1-3 and V is TRBV6-5; no clear D gene. Per the germline V gene, CDR1 is MNHEY and CDR2 is SVGAGI. Trimming stripped 5 bases from V and 0 bases from J, with 11 bases between. The CDR3 runs to 15 residues. CDR3 DNA sequence: TGTGCCAGCAGTCCGCAACAGTACTCTGGAAACACCATATATTTT. This codes for CASSPQQYSGNTIYF.

This clone appeared a single time. The CDR3 DNA reads TGCGCCAGCACAGCAAGAGGTAACACTGAAGCTTTCTTT. It yields the protein CASTARGNTEAFF. The chain employs TRBV5-1 and TRBJ1-1; D not resolved. CDR3 size: 13 residues. The V end lost 6 bases, the J end lost 2 bases, and 11 bases lay between the germline ends. Germline V lookup: CDR1 SGHRS, CDR2 YFSETQ.

This clone was seen once. The chain combines TRBV30 with TRBJ1-3; D gene unclear. This CDR3 spans 15 amino acids. CDR1 GTSNPN and CDR2 SVGIG come from the germline V gene (reference sequence). Trimming removed 0 bases at V and 0 bases at J, with 9 bases between. CDR3 coding DNA: TGTGCCTGGAGTGTACTTGGCATCTCTGGAAACACCATATATTTT. Protein sequence: CAWSVLGISGNTIYF.

V gene TRBV5-1 combines with J gene TRBJ2-3, with 9 bases identical to TRBD2. Germline values: CDR1 SGHRS, CDR2 YFSETQ. The CDR3 spans 15 residues. The J segment lost 2 bases and the V segment lost 4 bases, leaving 5 bases of the junction unmatched. CDR3 coding DNA: TGCGCCAGCAGCCCACGACTAGCGGACACAGATACGCAGTATTTT. Residues: CASSPRLADTDTQYF.

The J gene is TRBJ1-5, the V gene TRBV2; D may be TRBD1 (5 bases). The germline CDR1 and CDR2 sequences are SNHLY and FYNNEI. The V gene lost 4 bases and the J gene lost 4 bases, with 11 bases spanning the gap. The CDR3 contains 14 residues. CDR3 DNA sequence: TGTGCCAGCAGTGGCGACAGTGAGAATCAGCCCCAGCATTTT. It encodes CASSGDSENQPQHF.

The chain joins TRBV5-8 to TRBJ2-7; TRBD2 might be the D (7 bases). The CDR3 consists of 13 residues. Germline V lookup: CDR1 SGHTS, CDR2 YDEGEE. The V gene lost 9 bases and the J gene lost 5 bases, with 18 bases spanning the gap. The CDR3 sequence is CATPSRGRDEQYF. The CDR3 DNA follows: TGTGCCACCCCATCGAGGGGGAGGGACGAGCAGTACTTC. Combining the CDR3 with reference TRBV5-8 and TRBJ2-7 gives the whole variable domain EAGVTQSPTHLIKTRGQQATLRCSPISGHTSVYWYQQALGLGLQFLLWYDEGEERNRGNFPPRFSGRQFPNYSSELNVNALELEDSALYLCATPSRGRDEQYFGPGTRLTVT.

The chain carries TRBV6-1 and TRBJ2-4; TRBD2 is a possible D gene (6 bases). V was shortened by 5 bases and J by 6 bases, with 11 bases between the two germline ends. The V gene's germline CDR1 is MNHNS and CDR2 SASEGT. The CDR3 consists of 13 residues. The CDR3 region is CASSYQGGNIQYF. CDR3 nucleotide sequence: TGTGCCAGCAGTTATCAGGGAGGAAACATTCAGTACTTC.

The CDR3 DNA sequence: TGTGCCTGGAGTGCAGACCTCAACGCCCATTCACCCCTCCACTTT. It encodes CAWSADLNAHSPLHF. The J gene is TRBJ1-6, the V gene TRBV30; D is undetermined. This CDR3 has 15 amino acids. V lost 1 base and J lost 8, with 15 bases in between. Per germline, CDR1 GTSNPN and CDR2 SVGIG (reference sequence).

The chain joins TRBV2 to TRBJ2-6; D not certain. Trimming stripped 5 bases from V and 0 bases from J, with 5 bases between. Per the germline V gene, CDR1 is SNHLY and CDR2 is FYNNEI. This CDR3 is 14 amino acids long. The chain's CDR3 is CASSTDSGANVLTF. In DNA, the CDR3 is TGTGCCAGCAGTACGGACTCTGGGGCCAACGTCCTGACTTTC.

The J gene is TRBJ1-2, the V gene TRBV11-2; D unclear. CDR3 size: 13 residues. The V and J ends lost 6 bases and 7 bases respectively, with 15 bases between them. Germline V gives CDR1 SGHAT, CDR2 FQNNGV. CDR3 nucleotide sequence: TGTGCCAGCAGTCGATTCGCATCAATTGGCTACACCTTC. Translated: CASSRFASIGYTF.

The chain employs TRBV21-1 and TRBJ2-7; no DNA check was done on the table's D call, TRBD1. TRBV21-1 is shown as a pseudogene. The CDR3 runs to 16 residues. CDR3 region: CASSTQARDTTYEQYF. DNA of the CDR3: TGTGCCAGCAGCACCCAAGCCCGGGACACCACCTACGAGCAGTACTTC.

The chain uses TRBV4-2 and TRBJ1-5; TRBD1 matches 11 bases. Germline CDR1 reads LGHNA; CDR2 reads YNFKEQ. The CDR3 spans 17 residues. With 4 bases clipped from V and 7 bases from J, the junction kept 12 bases outside the gene matches. The CDR3 region has the DNA TGTGCCAGCAGCCCGGGACAGGGGGGCTTTAGTGGCCAGCCCCAGCATTTT. Encoded protein: CASSPGQGGFSGQPQHF.

The CDR3 here is CASRVDRTSNTEAFF. In DNA, the CDR3 is TGTGCCAGCAGAGTGGACAGGACCTCGAACACTGAAGCTTTCTTT. The J gene is TRBJ1-1, the V gene TRBV27; 7 bases fit TRBD1. The germline V gene encodes CDR1 MNHEY and CDR2 SMNVEV (reference sequence). V shed 6 bases and J 1 base; nucleotides not matched to a gene: 8. This CDR3 contains 15 residues.

The V gene is TRBV5-6, the J gene TRBJ1-4; D ambiguous. In germline, CDR1 is SGHDT, CDR2 YYEEEE. The CDR3 contains 14 residues. The V end was cut by 0 bases, the J end by 10 bases, with 13 bases between. CDR3 loop: CASSLVPAQPKLFF. The DNA for the CDR3 is TGTGCCAGCAGCTTGGTTCCAGCCCAGCCAAAACTGTTTTTT.

The J gene is TRBJ1-2, the V gene TRBV5-1; D is undetermined. Trimming removed 2 bases at V and 4 bases at J, with 15 bases between. The CDR3 totals 15 residues. Per germline, CDR1 SGHRS and CDR2 YFSETQ. CDR3 nucleotide sequence: TGCGCCAGCAGCTTTGGCGGATCACCCTCCTATGGCTACACCTTC. It is translated as CASSFGGSPSYGYTF.

The chain has TRBV5-1 and TRBJ2-7; D possibly corresponds to TRBD1 (5 bases). V lost 2 bases and J 0 bases, leaving 12 bases between the germline ends. This CDR3 region has 15 residues. From germline, CDR1 is SGHRS and CDR2 YFSETQ. CDR3: CASSLWQGSSYEQYF. CDR3 nucleotides: TGCGCCAGCAGCTTATGGCAGGGTAGCTCCTACGAGCAGTACTTC.

The rearrangement links TRBV6-6 to TRBJ2-1; D is ambiguous. V was cut by 6 bases and J by 0 bases, with 12 bases left in between. Germline loops: CDR1 MNHNY, CDR2 SVGAGI (reference sequence). This CDR3 is built from 15 residues. The CDR3 spells CASRGSPSSYNEQFF. CDR3 nucleotide sequence: TGTGCCAGCAGGGGGTCGCCAAGCTCCTACAATGAGCAGTTCTTC.

The gene calls are TRBV11-2 and TRBJ1-3, with 9 bases aligning to TRBD1. CDR1 and CDR2 (germline): SGHAT, FQNNGV. J gave up 0 bases and V 2 bases, and 5 bases lay outside the gene matches. The CDR3 has 17 residues. The CDR3 DNA follows: TGTGCCAGCAGCTTATTGGGACAGGGTGTCTCTGGAAACACCATATATTTT. Its translation: CASSLLGQGVSGNTIYF.

This clone has a handful of counts. The rearrangement uses TRBV5-4 and TRBJ2-7, with no clear D. CDR3 length: 12 amino acids. Germline lookup yields CDR1 SGHNT and CDR2 YYREEE (reference sequence). Deletions cut 3 bases from V and 0 bases from J, with 4 bases between. The CDR3 here is CASSSSSYEQYF. The CDR3 coding sequence is TGTGCCAGCAGCTCCAGCTCCTACGAGCAGTACTTC.

The rearrangement links TRBV7-9 to TRBJ1-1; possible D gene TRBD1, 5 bases. The CDR3 is made up of 14 amino acids. Germline loops: CDR1 SEHNR, CDR2 FQNEAQ (reference sequence). Trimming cost V 2 bases and J 3 bases, with 10 bases left between them. The CDR3 protein is CASSLRGVDTEAFF. The CDR3 region has the DNA TGTGCCAGCAGCTTAAGAGGGGTTGACACTGAAGCTTTCTTT.

The chain links TRBV10-3 to TRBJ1-1; possible D gene TRBD1, 5 bases. V lost 2 bases and J lost 1, with 14 bases in between. The CDR3 runs to 16 residues. Germline V CDR1 and CDR2: ENHRY, SYGVKD. The CDR3 DNA sequence: TGTGCCATCAGTGAGGGGACCCTTGGGGCGAACACTGAAGCTTTCTTT. This encodes CAISEGTLGANTEAFF.

The chain combines TRBV11-2 with TRBJ1-4, with unresolved D. The V and J ends lost 4 bases and 7 bases respectively, with 10 bases between them. Germline loops: CDR1 SGHAT, CDR2 FQNNGV. There are 13 residues in the CDR3. The CDR3: CASSWWGGEKLFF. The DNA of the CDR3 is TGTGCCAGCAGCTGGTGGGGTGGTGAAAAACTGTTTTTT.

The rearrangement links TRBV29-1 to TRBJ1-5; tentative D call: TRBD1 (6 bases). The V and J ends lost 4 bases and 7 bases respectively, with 14 bases between them. Looked up from germline, CDR1 is SQVTM and CDR2 is ANQGSEA. This CDR3 spans 13 amino acids. The CDR3 nucleotides read TGCAGCGTTGTTGGGGGCGAGGGCCAGCCCCAGCATTTT. Translation: CSVVGGEGQPQHF.

This clone has more than one count but fewer than ten. This chain joins TRBV6-5 and TRBJ2-3; D gene uncertain. Deletions cut 7 bases from V and 6 bases from J, with 8 bases between. The CDR3 sequence is 11 residues long. From germline, CDR1 is MNHEY and CDR2 SVGAGI. This CDR3 reads CASTSHDTQYF. The CDR3, as DNA: TGTGCCAGCACGTCACACGATACGCAGTATTTT.

In its sample, this clone was seen once. The chain employs TRBV5-1 and TRBJ2-1; 10 positions match TRBD2. This CDR3 is 16 amino acids long. Germline CDR1 reads SGHRS; CDR2 reads YFSETQ. J lost 0 bases, V lost 4 bases, and 4 bases had no gene match. CDR3 sequence reads: CASSLAGVPSYNEQFF. As DNA, the CDR3 is TGCGCCAGCAGCCTAGCGGGGGTCCCCTCCTACAATGAGCAGTTCTTC. The full variable domain, its missing parts supplied by reference TRBV5-1 and TRBJ2-1, is KAGVTQTPRYLIKTRGQQVTLSCSPISGHRSVSWYQQTPGQGLQFLFEYFSETQRNKGNFPGRFSGRQFSNSRSEMNVSTLELGDSALYLCASSLAGVPSYNEQFFGPGTRLTVL.

This sequence joins TRBV11-2 and TRBJ2-1; D may be TRBD2 (6 bases). CDR3 length: 14 amino acids. V shed 3 bases and J shed 3 bases, with 9 bases lying between them. Germline CDR1 and CDR2: SGHAT and FQNNGV. This CDR3 reads CASSFGGNYNEQFF. Written as DNA, the CDR3 is TGTGCCAGCAGCTTTGGCGGGAACTACAATGAGCAGTTCTTC. Full variable domain (rest looked up from reference TRBV11-2 and TRBJ2-1): EAGVAQSPRYKIIEKRQSVAFWCNPISGHATLYWYQQILGQGPKLLIQFQNNGVVDDSQLPKDRFSAERLKGVDSTLKIQPAKLEDSAVYLCASSFGGNYNEQFFGPGTRLTVL.

The rearrangement joins TRBV2 to TRBJ1-1, with D possibly matching TRBD1 (6 bases). Per germline, CDR1 SNHLY and CDR2 FYNNEI. The CDR3 is 14 amino acids. V was clipped by 4 bases and J by 4 bases, with 13 bases between them. CDR3 sequence (DNA): TGTGCCAGCAGTGTAGAGGGGGTCGGCACTGAAGCTTTCTTT. Encoded protein: CASSVEGVGTEAFF.

This clone appeared a single time. V and J are TRBV4-1 and TRBJ1-2; no clear D. CDR1 and CDR2 (germline): MGHRA, YSYEKL. The V end lost 0 bases, the J end lost 3 bases, and 14 bases lay between the germline ends. The CDR3 contains 16 residues. CDR3 in amino acids: CASSQDPVLAHYGYTF. DNA for the CDR3: TGCGCCAGCAGCCAAGATCCAGTGCTGGCCCACTATGGCTACACCTTC.

This chain uses TRBV6-5 with TRBJ2-5, with D possibly being TRBD1 or TRBD2 (6 bases each). The CDR3 sequence is 15 residues long. The V gene lost 6 bases and the J gene lost 0 bases, with 14 bases spanning the gap. CDR1 and CDR2 (germline): MNHEY, SVGAGI. This chain's CDR3 is CASRRGQLYQETQYF. The CDR3 DNA is TGTGCCAGCAGGCGGGGACAATTGTACCAAGAGACCCAGTACTTC.